This entry lists 3 T cell receptor beta chains sequenced from one sample in a study of response to subunit inactivated influenza vaccine. TCRdb re-called the RT-PCR reads with MiXCR, one entry per CDR3 protein. Found here are some 500,000 distinct CDR3 sequences, roughly 13% of them singletons; the top ten hold about 12%. The sequencing used PBMCs from blood, collected more than 35 days after vaccination. The receptors shown here come from a man aged 45-65 years who received an inactivated influenza vaccine.

This clonotype was counted between two and nine times. The V gene is TRBV7-2, the J gene TRBJ2-1, with a possible D match to TRBD2 (5 bases). Germline lookup yields CDR1 SGHTA and CDR2 FQGNSA. The ends were cut back, 6 bases at V and 10 bases at J, with 16 bases in the middle. CDR3 length: 13 residues. The CDR3 protein is CASSLKRTGEQFF. The CDR3 DNA follows: TGTGCCAGCAGTCTTAAGAGGACGGGGGAGCAGTTCTTC.

This clonotype appeared a few times. The rearrangement joins TRBV20-1 to TRBJ1-1; 7 positions match TRBD1. J lost 1 base, V lost 3 bases, and 5 bases had no gene match. The V gene's germline CDR1 is DFQATT and CDR2 SNEGSKA (reference sequence). This CDR3 has 14 residues. This CDR3 reads CSASFGTANTEAFF. The CDR3 DNA reads TGCAGTGCTAGCTTCGGGACAGCGAACACTGAAGCTTTCTTT.

This clonotype was seen more than once but under ten times. The gene calls are TRBV21-1 and TRBJ1-5. TRBV21-1 is a pseudogene locus. The CDR3 extends over 15 amino acids. In DNA form, the CDR3 reads TGTGCCAGCAGCAAAAGACAGGGCCCTGGACAGCCCCAGCATTTT. Amino acid sequence: CASSKRQGPGQPQHF.